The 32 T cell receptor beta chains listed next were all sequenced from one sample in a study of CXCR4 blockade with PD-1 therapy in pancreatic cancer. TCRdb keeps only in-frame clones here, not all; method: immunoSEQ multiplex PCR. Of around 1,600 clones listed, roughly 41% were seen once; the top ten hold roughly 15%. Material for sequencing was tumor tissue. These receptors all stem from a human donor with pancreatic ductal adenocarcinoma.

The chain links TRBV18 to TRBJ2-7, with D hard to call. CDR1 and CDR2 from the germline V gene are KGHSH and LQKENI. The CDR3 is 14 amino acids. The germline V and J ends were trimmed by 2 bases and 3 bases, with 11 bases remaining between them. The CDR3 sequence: CASSPSERDYEQYF. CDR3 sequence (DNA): TGTGCCAGCTCACCATCCGAAAGGGACTACGAGCAGTACTTC.

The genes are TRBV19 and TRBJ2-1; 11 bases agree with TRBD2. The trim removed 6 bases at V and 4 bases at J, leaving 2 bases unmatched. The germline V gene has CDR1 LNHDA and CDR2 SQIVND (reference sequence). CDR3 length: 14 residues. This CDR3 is CASRTSGTYNEQFF. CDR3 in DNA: TGTGCCAGTAGGACTAGCGGGACGTACAATGAGCAGTTCTTC.

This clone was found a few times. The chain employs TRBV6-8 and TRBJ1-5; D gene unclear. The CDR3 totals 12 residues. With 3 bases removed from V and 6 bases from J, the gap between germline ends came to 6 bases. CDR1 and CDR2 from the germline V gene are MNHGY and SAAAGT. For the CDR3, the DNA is TGTGCCAGCAGTTATCGGGCTCAGCCCCAGCATTTT. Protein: CASSYRAQPQHF.

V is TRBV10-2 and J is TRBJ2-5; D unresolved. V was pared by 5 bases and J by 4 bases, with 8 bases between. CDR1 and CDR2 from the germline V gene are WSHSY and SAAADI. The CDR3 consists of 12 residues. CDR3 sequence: CASSPVGETQYF. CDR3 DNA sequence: TGCGCCAGCAGTCCGGTCGGAGAGACCCAGTACTTC.

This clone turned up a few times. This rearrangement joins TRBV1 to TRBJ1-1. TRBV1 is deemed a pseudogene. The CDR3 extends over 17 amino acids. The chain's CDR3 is CASSLIRETGLNTEAFF. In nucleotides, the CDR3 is TGCGCCAGCAGCCTCATTAGGGAAACGGGACTGAACACTGAAGCTTTCTTT.

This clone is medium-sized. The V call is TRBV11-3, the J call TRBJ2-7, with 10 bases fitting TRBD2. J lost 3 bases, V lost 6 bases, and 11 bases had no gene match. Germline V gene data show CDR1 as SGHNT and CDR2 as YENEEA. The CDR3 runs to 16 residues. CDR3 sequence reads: CASRADLAGDIYEQYF. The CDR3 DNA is TGTGCCAGCAGGGCCGATCTAGCGGGAGATATCTACGAGCAGTACTTC. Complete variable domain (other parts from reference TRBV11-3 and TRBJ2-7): EAGVVQSPRYKIIEKKQPVAFWCNPISGHNTLYWYLQNLGQGPELLIRYENEEAVDDSQLPKDRFSAERLKGVDSTLKIQPAELGDSAVYLCASRADLAGDIYEQYFGPGTRLTVT.

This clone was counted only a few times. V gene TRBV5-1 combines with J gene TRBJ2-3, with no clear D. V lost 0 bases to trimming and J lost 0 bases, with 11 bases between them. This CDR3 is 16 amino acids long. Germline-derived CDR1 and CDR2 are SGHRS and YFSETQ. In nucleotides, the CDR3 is TGCGCCAGCAGCTTGGAGCTATGGGGTAGCACAGATACGCAGTATTTT. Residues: CASSLELWGSTDTQYF.

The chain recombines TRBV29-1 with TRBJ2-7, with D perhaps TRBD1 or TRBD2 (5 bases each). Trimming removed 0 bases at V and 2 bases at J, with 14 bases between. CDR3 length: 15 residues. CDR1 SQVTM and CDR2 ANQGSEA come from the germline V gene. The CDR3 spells CSVEEGDRQPYEQYF. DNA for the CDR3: TGCAGCGTTGAAGAGGGAGACAGACAGCCCTACGAGCAGTACTTC.

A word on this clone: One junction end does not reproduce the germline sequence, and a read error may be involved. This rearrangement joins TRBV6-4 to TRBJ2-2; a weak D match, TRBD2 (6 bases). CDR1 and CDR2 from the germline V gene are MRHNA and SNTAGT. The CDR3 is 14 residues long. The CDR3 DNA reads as TGTGCCAGCAGTTACCCACACCCCGGCGGGGAGTTGTTTTTT. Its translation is CASSYPHPGGELFF.

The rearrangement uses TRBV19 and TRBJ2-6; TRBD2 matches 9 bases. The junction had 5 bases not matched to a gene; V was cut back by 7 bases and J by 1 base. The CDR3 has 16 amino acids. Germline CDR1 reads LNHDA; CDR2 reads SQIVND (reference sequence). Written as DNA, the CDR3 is TGTGCCAGTAACAGCGGGAGGACGTCTGGGGCCAACGTCCTGACTTTC. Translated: CASNSGRTSGANVLTF. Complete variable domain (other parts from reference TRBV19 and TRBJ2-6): DGGITQSPKYLFRKEGQNVTLSCEQNLNHDAMYWYRQDPGQGLRLIYYSQIVNDFQKGDIAEGYSVSREKKESFPLTVTSAQKNPTAFYLCASNSGRTSGANVLTFGAGSRLTVL.

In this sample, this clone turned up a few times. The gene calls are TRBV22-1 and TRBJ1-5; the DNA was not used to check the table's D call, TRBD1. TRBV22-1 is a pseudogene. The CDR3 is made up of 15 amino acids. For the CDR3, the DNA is TGTGCCAGCAGCATAGGGACACATAGCAATCAGCCCCAGCATTTT. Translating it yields CASSIGTHSNQPQHF.

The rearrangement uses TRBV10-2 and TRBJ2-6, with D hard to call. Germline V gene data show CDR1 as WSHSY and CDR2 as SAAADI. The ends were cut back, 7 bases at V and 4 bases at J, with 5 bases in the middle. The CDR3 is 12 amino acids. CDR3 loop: CASITGANVLTF. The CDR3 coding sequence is TGCGCCAGCATAACCGGGGCCAACGTCCTGACTTTC.

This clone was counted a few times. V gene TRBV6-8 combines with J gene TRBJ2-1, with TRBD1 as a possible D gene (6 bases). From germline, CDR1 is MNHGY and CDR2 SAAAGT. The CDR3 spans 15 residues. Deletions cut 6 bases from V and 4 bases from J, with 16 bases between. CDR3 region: CASSRNRDQYNEQFF. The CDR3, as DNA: TGTGCCAGCAGCCGAAACAGGGACCAATACAATGAGCAGTTCTTC.

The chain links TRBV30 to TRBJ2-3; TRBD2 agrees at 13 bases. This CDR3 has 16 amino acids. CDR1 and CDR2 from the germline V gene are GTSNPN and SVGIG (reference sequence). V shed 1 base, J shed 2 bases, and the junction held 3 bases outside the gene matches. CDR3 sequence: CAWSAGTSGATDTQYF. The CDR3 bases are TGTGCCTGGAGTGCCGGGACTAGCGGGGCCACAGATACGCAGTATTTT.

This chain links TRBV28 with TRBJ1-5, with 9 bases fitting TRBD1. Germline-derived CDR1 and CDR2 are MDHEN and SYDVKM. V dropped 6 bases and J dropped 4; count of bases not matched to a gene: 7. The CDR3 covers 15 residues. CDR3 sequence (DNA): TGTGCCAGCAGCCCCGGGACAGGGACGAATCAGCCCCAGCATTTT. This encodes CASSPGTGTNQPQHF.

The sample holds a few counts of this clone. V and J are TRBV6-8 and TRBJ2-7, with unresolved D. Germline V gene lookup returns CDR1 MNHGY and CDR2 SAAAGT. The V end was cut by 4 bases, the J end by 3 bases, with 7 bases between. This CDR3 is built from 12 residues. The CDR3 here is CASSSLSYEQYF. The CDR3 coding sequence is TGTGCCAGCAGTTCCTTAAGCTACGAGCAGTACTTC.

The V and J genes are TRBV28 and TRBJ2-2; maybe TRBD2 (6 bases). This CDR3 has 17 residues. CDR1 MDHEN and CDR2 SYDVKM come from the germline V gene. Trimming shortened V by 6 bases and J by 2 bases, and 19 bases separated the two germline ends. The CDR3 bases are TGTGCCAGCAGCCCTGGGGGAGGACTACAAAACACCGGGGAGCTGTTTTTT. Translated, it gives CASSPGGGLQNTGELFF.

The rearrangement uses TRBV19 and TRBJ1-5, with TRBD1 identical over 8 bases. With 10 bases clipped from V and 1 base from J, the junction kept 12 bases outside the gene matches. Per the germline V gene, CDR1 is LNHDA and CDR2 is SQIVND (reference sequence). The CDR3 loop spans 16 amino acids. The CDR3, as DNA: TGTGCCACTAAAGGACAGGGATTAGCCAGCAATCAGCCCCAGCATTTT. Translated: CATKGQGLASNQPQHF. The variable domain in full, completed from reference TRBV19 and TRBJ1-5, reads DGGITQSPKYLFRKEGQNVTLSCEQNLNHDAMYWYRQDPGQGLRLIYYSQIVNDFQKGDIAEGYSVSREKKESFPLTVTSAQKNPTAFYLCATKGQGLASNQPQHFGDGTRLSIL.

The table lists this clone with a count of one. Written as DNA, the CDR3 is TGTGCCAGCTCGCGTGACAGGGTACCTCTATGGGGCTACACCTTC. This codes for CASSRDRVPLWGYTF. This chain links TRBV18 with TRBJ1-2, with 7 bases identical to TRBD1. The CDR3 loop spans 15 amino acids. V lost 6 bases and J lost 8; bases outside the gene matches: 15. In germline, CDR1 is KGHSH, CDR2 LQKENI. Full variable domain (rest looked up from reference TRBV18 and TRBJ1-2): NAGVMQNPRHLVRRRGQEARLRCSPMKGHSHVYWYRQLPEEGLKFMVYLQKENIIDESGMPKERFSAEFPKEGPSILRIQQVVRGDSAAYFCASSRDRVPLWGYTFGSGTRLTVV.

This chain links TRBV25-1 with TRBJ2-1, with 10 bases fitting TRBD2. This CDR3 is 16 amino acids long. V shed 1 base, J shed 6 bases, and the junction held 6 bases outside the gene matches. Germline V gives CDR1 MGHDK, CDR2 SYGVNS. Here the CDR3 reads CASSESGLAGVNEQFF. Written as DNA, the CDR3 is TGTGCCAGCAGTGAATCGGGGCTAGCGGGAGTCAATGAGCAGTTCTTC. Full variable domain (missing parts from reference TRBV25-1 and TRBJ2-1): EADIYQTPRYLVIGTGKKITLECSQTMGHDKMYWYQQDPGMELHLIHYSYGVNSTEKGDLSSESTVSRIRTEHFPLTLESARPSHTSQYLCASSESGLAGVNEQFFGPGTRLTVL.

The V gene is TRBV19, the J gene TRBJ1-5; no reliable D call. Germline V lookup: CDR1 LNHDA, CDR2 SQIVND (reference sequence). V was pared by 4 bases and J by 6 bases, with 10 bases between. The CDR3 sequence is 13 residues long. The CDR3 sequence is CASSTERAQPQHF. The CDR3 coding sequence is TGTGCCAGTAGTACAGAAAGGGCTCAGCCCCAGCATTTT.

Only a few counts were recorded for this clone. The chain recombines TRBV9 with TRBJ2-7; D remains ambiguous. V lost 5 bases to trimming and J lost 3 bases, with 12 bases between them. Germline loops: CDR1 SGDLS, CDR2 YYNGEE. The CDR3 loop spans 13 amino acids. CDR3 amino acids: CASSATADYEQYV. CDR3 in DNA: TGTGCCAGCAGTGCGACTGCAGACTACGAGCAGTACGTC.

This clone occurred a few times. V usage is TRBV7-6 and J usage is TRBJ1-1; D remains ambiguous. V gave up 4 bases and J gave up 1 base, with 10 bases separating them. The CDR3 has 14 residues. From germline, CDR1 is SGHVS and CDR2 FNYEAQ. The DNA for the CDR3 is TGTGCCAGCAGCTCCCCGAGGAGGAACACTGAAGCTTTCTTT. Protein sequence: CASSSPRRNTEAFF.

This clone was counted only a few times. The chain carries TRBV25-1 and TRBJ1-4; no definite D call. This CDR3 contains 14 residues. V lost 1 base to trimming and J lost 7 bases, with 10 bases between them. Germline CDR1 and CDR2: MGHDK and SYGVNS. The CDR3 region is CASSESRRSEKLFF. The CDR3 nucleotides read TGTGCCAGCAGTGAATCCAGGAGGAGTGAAAAACTGTTTTTT.

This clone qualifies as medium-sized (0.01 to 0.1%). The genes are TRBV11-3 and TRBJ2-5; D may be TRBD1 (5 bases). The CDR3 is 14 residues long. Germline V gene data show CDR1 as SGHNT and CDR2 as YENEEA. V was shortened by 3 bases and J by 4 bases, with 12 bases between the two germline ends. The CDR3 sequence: CASSFGAPPETQYF. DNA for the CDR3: TGTGCCAGCAGCTTTGGGGCTCCCCCAGAGACCCAGTACTTC.

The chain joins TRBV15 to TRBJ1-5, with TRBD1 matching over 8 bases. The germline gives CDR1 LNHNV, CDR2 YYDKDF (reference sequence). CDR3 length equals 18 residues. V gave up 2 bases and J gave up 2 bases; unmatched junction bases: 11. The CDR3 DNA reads TGTGCCACCAGCAGATCGGACAGGGCTGGTTCTGGCAATCAGCCCCAGCATTTT. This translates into CATSRSDRAGSGNQPQHF.

As DNA, the CDR3 is TGTGCCAGCAGTTTATCGGGACAGGGGGTTCTCTACGAGCAGTACTTC. This translates into CASSLSGQGVLYEQYF. The chain employs TRBV27 and TRBJ2-7, with TRBD1 identical over 11 bases. V was clipped by 0 bases and J by 3 bases; unmatched bases: 4. This CDR3 has 16 amino acids. CDR1 and CDR2 from the germline V gene are MNHEY and SMNVEV (reference sequence).

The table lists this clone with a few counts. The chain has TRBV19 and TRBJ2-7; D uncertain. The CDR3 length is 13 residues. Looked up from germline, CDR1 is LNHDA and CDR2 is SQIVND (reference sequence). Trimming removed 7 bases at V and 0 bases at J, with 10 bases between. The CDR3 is CASTPPHSYEQYF. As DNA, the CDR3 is TGTGCCAGTACCCCTCCCCACTCCTACGAGCAGTACTTC. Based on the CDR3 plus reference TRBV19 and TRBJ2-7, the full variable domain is DGGITQSPKYLFRKEGQNVTLSCEQNLNHDAMYWYRQDPGQGLRLIYYSQIVNDFQKGDIAEGYSVSREKKESFPLTVTSAQKNPTAFYLCASTPPHSYEQYFGPGTRLTVT.

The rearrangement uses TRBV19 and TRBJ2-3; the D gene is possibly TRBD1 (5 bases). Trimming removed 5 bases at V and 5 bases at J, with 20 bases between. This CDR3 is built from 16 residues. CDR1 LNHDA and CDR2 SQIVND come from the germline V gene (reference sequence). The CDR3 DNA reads TGTGCCAGTAGTTCTTGGGGCACGAAAGCGAGAGATACGCAGTATTTT. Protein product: CASSSWGTKARDTQYF.

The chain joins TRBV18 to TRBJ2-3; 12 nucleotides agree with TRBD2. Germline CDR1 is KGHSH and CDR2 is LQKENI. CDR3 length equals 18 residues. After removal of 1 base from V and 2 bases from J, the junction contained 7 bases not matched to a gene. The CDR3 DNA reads TGTGCCAGCTCACCACTCCCCGGACTAGCGGGGTACACAGATACGCAGTATTTT. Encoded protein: CASSPLPGLAGYTDTQYF.

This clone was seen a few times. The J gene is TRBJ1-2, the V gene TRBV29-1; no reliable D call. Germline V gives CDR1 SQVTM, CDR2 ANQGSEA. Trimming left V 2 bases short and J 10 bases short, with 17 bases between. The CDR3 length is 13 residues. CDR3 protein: CSVEPWTAAVYTF. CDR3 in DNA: TGCAGCGTTGAACCTTGGACGGCGGCCGTCTACACCTTC.

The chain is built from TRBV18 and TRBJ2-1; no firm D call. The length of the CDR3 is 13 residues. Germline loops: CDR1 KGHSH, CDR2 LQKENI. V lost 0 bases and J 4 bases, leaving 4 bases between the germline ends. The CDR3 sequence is CASSPPGYNEQFF. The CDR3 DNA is TGTGCCAGCTCACCACCGGGGTACAATGAGCAGTTCTTC.